This entry lists 25 T cell receptor beta chains sequenced from one sample in a study of cytomegalovirus exposure and HLA in healthy donors. PCR primers comprised 60 Vbeta and 13 Jbeta primers. Libraries were prepared by immunoSEQ multiplex PCR; TCRdb keeps only in-frame clonotypes and omits some of them. In total, the table holds about 120,000 clones. The sequencing input was PBMCs. Receptors were obtained from a young man in good health and CMV-seronegative.

V is TRBV5-1 and J is TRBJ2-1; 11 nucleotides line up with TRBD2. From germline, CDR1 is SGHRS and CDR2 YFSETQ. The CDR3 spans 17 residues. Trimming took 4 bases from V and 7 from J; bases not matched to a gene: 13. CDR3 in DNA: TGCGCCAGCAGCGGAACATTTAGCGGGGGGGTGGGGAATGAGCAGTTCTTC. Amino acids: CASSGTFSGGVGNEQFF.

This sequence joins TRBV7-2 and TRBJ1-2, with D unclear. CDR3 size: 13 residues. Germline CDR1 SGHTA, CDR2 FQGNSA. V lost 1 base, J lost 4 bases, and 7 bases lay in between. DNA of the CDR3: TGTGCCAGCAGCTTAGATAGAGGCTATGGCTACACCTTC. Translation: CASSLDRGYGYTF.

The chain uses TRBV19 and TRBJ1-2; the match to TRBD1 covers 7 bases. V gave up 4 bases and J gave up 3 bases; unmatched junction bases: 5. Germline CDR1 LNHDA, CDR2 SQIVND (reference sequence). This CDR3 has 14 amino acids. The CDR3 is CASSTGTAYYGYTF. Here the CDR3 DNA reads TGTGCCAGTAGTACGGGGACAGCCTACTATGGCTACACCTTC.

This rearrangement joins TRBV5-1 to TRBJ2-3; the D is unclear. V lost 0 bases, J lost 5 bases, and 10 bases lay in between. Germline V gives CDR1 SGHRS, CDR2 YFSETQ. The CDR3 has 14 amino acids. The CDR3 DNA follows: TGCGCCAGCAGCTTGGCCCAGGCAGGAGATACGCAGTATTTT. Its protein is CASSLAQAGDTQYF.

This chain joins TRBV11-3 and TRBJ1-2, with a tentative D call TRBD1 (5 bases). V lost 4 bases, J lost 6 bases, and 9 bases lay in between. Germline V gives CDR1 SGHNT, CDR2 YENEEA. There are 12 residues in the CDR3. The CDR3 sequence is CASSSSGDGYTF. Written as DNA, the CDR3 is TGTGCCAGCAGCTCCTCGGGGGATGGCTACACCTTC.

The chain links TRBV5-1 to TRBJ2-5; TRBD2 matches 10 bases. CDR3 length equals 16 residues. The germline V gene has CDR1 SGHRS and CDR2 YFSETQ. Unmatched junction bases numbered 4, after V lost 0 bases and J lost 2 bases. DNA of the CDR3: TGCGCCAGCAGCTTGGGGATAGCGGGGGGTCAAGAGACCCAGTACTTC. It encodes CASSLGIAGGQETQYF.

The chain uses TRBV7-8 and TRBJ2-1, with 8 nucleotides matching TRBD2. With 9 bases clipped from V and 1 base from J, the junction kept 5 bases outside the gene matches. Germline values: CDR1 SGHVS, CDR2 FQNEAQ. The CDR3 runs 14 residues. The chain's CDR3 is CASTGGDSYNEQFF. CDR3 sequence (DNA): TGTGCCAGTACCGGGGGGGATTCCTACAATGAGCAGTTCTTC.

The chain recombines TRBV10-3 with TRBJ1-2; 8 bases line up with TRBD1. Losses at the gene ends were 7 bases for V and 4 bases for J; bases not matched to a gene: 2. The CDR3 runs to 12 residues. Germline assignment: CDR1 ENHRY and CDR2 SYGVKD. The CDR3 spells CAINGQGYGYTF. The CDR3, as DNA: TGTGCCATCAATGGACAGGGCTATGGCTACACCTTC.

The chain has TRBV27 and TRBJ2-2, with D hard to call. CDR1 is MNHEY and CDR2 is SMNVEV in the germline V gene (reference sequence). The CDR3 length is 14 residues. The V gene lost 3 bases and the J gene lost 4 bases, with 9 bases spanning the gap. This CDR3 is CASSFVPGTGELFF. The CDR3 DNA reads TGTGCCAGCAGTTTCGTACCCGGCACCGGGGAGCTGTTTTTT.

The rearrangement joins TRBV5-1 to TRBJ1-2, with 8 positions matching TRBD1. The CDR3 is made up of 13 amino acids. J gave up 5 bases and V 4 bases, and 4 bases lay outside the gene matches. Germline lookup yields CDR1 SGHRS and CDR2 YFSETQ. The CDR3 is CASSDGQGYGYTF. The CDR3 DNA is TGCGCCAGCAGCGACGGACAGGGATATGGCTACACCTTC. The complete variable domain, with remaining parts taken from reference TRBV5-1 and TRBJ1-2, reads KAGVTQTPRYLIKTRGQQVTLSCSPISGHRSVSWYQQTPGQGLQFLFEYFSETQRNKGNFPGRFSGRQFSNSRSEMNVSTLELGDSALYLCASSDGQGYGYTFGSGTRLTVV.

V is TRBV19 and J is TRBJ1-1; the D is unclear. V lost 7 bases, J lost 6 bases, and 24 bases lay in between. Per the germline V gene, CDR1 is LNHDA and CDR2 is SQIVND (reference sequence). This CDR3 spans 16 amino acids. The CDR3, as DNA: TGTGCCAGTAAAGTGGGGAGACAAACTTCTGGCGCTGAAGCTTTCTTT. This codes for CASKVGRQTSGAEAFF.

As DNA, the CDR3 is TGTGCCAGCAGTGAGGTGGTAATAAGGACAGGGAACTACGAGCAGTACTTC. Amino acid sequence: CASSEVVIRTGNYEQYF. The chain has TRBV6-1 and TRBJ2-5, with 8 bases matching TRBD1. The J call may not be correct, given that the DNA end is closer to TRBJ2-7. CDR3 size: 17 residues. Germline V CDR1 and CDR2: MNHNS, SASEGT.

The chain carries TRBV11-3 and TRBJ2-4, with 8 bases aligning to TRBD2. This CDR3 region has 14 residues. V lost 5 bases to trimming and J lost 0 bases; unmatched junction nucleotides: 0. Germline CDR1 is SGHNT and CDR2 is YENEEA. The CDR3 DNA reads TGTGCCAGCAGCAGCGGGGGAGCCAAAAACATTCAGTACTTC. The encoded protein is CASSSGGAKNIQYF.

V is TRBV6-5 and J is TRBJ1-5; TRBD1 matches 7 bases. With V trimmed by 5 bases and J by 5 bases, 9 bases remained unmatched. The V gene's germline CDR1 is MNHEY and CDR2 SVGAGI. The CDR3 is 15 residues long. Written as DNA, the CDR3 is TGTGCCAGCAGTCTTTCCGGGACAGCATATCAGCCCCAGCATTTT. Protein: CASSLSGTAYQPQHF.

The chain carries TRBV10-3 and TRBJ2-7, with 9 bases aligning to TRBD1. CDR3 length: 15 residues. Germline lookup yields CDR1 ENHRY and CDR2 SYGVKD. V lost 4 bases to trimming and J lost 0 bases; unmatched junction nucleotides: 4. CDR3 amino acids: CAISGGTGSSYEQYF. Here the CDR3 DNA reads TGTGCCATCAGTGGCGGGACAGGGAGCTCCTACGAGCAGTACTTC.

The V call is TRBV5-8, the J call TRBJ2-7; 7 nucleotides line up with TRBD1. Germline V CDR1 and CDR2: SGHTS, YDEGEE. The CDR3 extends over 14 amino acids. The trim removed 4 bases at V and 0 bases at J, leaving 4 bases unmatched. Here the CDR3 reads CASSAGTDSYEQYF. In DNA form, the CDR3 reads TGTGCCAGCAGCGCCGGGACAGACTCCTACGAGCAGTACTTC.

The genes are TRBV6-1 and TRBJ2-7, with 10 bases aligning to TRBD1. Germline V gives CDR1 MNHNS, CDR2 SASEGT. The V segment lost 4 bases and the J segment 2 bases; nucleotides outside the gene matches: 2. The CDR3 has 14 residues. The CDR3 region has the DNA TGTGCCAGCAGTGCCGGACAGGGGGCCTACGAGCAGTACTTC. Translating gives CASSAGQGAYEQYF.

The genes are TRBV5-4 and TRBJ1-2; unclear D gene. Germline V gene data show CDR1 as SGHNT and CDR2 as YYREEE (reference sequence). V was cut by 1 base and J by 1 base, with 8 bases left in between. The CDR3 totals 14 residues. DNA for the CDR3: TGTGCCAGCAGCTTGAGCCTCTATAACTATGGCTACACCTTC. It codes for CASSLSLYNYGYTF.

The chain combines TRBV7-8 with TRBJ2-5, with TRBD1 matching over 7 bases. The end of the DNA is better explained by TRBJ2-7, so the J call may be wrong. This CDR3 has 15 amino acids. Germline V gives CDR1 SGHVS, CDR2 FQNEAQ. The CDR3 DNA reads TGTGCCAGCAGCTTCAGAGAGACAGGGTCCTACGAGCAGTACTTC. Its translation is CASSFRETGSYEQYF.

The chain employs TRBV5-5 and TRBJ2-6, with D tentatively TRBD2 (6 bases). Trimming left V 0 bases short and J 3 bases short, with 7 bases between. This CDR3 is built from 15 residues. Germline V gene sequence: CDR1 SGHKS, CDR2 YYEKEE (reference sequence). CDR3 nucleotides: TGTGCCAGCAGCTTGGAGGGAGGTGGGGCCAACGTCCTGACTTTC. This sequence encodes CASSLEGGGANVLTF.

The V gene is TRBV5-5, the J gene TRBJ2-2; 7 nucleotides agree with TRBD2. CDR3 length: 14 residues. The J segment lost 7 bases and the V segment lost 6 bases, leaving 9 bases of the junction unmatched. Germline CDR1 reads SGHKS; CDR2 reads YYEKEE (reference sequence). CDR3 coding DNA: TGTGCCAGCACCACTGTGCGGGGGAGCGGGGAGCTGTTTTTT. As protein: CASTTVRGSGELFF.

The chain has TRBV6-6 and TRBJ2-2; a weak D match, TRBD1 (6 bases). Germline V lookup: CDR1 MNHNY, CDR2 SVGAGI (reference sequence). This CDR3 has 16 residues. Trimming cost V 6 bases and J 1 base, with 15 bases left between them. The chain's CDR3 is CASRDQGIWNTGELFF. The CDR3 DNA reads as TGTGCCAGCAGAGATCAGGGGATTTGGAACACCGGGGAGCTGTTTTTT.

The chain's CDR3 is CASSLAVFDSPLHF. The CDR3 nucleotides are TGTGCCAGCAGCTTGGCCGTTTTTGATTCACCCCTCCACTTT. The chain is built from TRBV5-5 and TRBJ1-6; D unresolved. This CDR3 is 14 amino acids long. Germline V gene data show CDR1 as SGHKS and CDR2 as YYEKEE (reference sequence). The V gene lost 0 bases and the J gene lost 8 bases, with 9 bases spanning the gap.

J is TRBJ1-4 and V is TRBV7-2, with D hard to call. This CDR3 is built from 15 residues. Germline V gene data show CDR1 as SGHTA and CDR2 as FQGNSA. Trimming shortened V by 2 bases and J by 4 bases, and 11 bases separated the two germline ends. The CDR3 sequence is CASSLFNRDNEKLFF. The CDR3 nucleotides read TGTGCCAGCAGCTTATTTAACCGGGATAATGAAAAACTGTTTTTT.

The chain couples TRBV9 to TRBJ2-7; 8 bases are a match to TRBD2. The V gene end was trimmed by 4 bases and the J gene end by 4 bases; junction bases not matched to a gene: 10. CDR3 length: 15 amino acids. Germline CDR1 and CDR2: SGDLS and YYNGEE. CDR3: CASSPTPLAGYEQYF. In nucleotides, the CDR3 is TGTGCCAGCAGCCCAACCCCCCTAGCGGGTTACGAGCAGTACTTC.